Described below is a single T cell receptor (beta chain) sequence and its context. Trimming cost V 6 bases and J 7 bases; bases outside gene matches: 13. The CDR3 is made up of 16 amino acids. CDR1 is LNHDA, CDR2 SQIVND, per germline (reference sequence). The data stem from a study of blood T cell repertoires in COVID-19. As for the study in general: Researchers got acute and convalescent COVID-19 samples from the United States, Italy and Spain. PBMCs, B-cell-depleted T cells, or T cells provided the cDNA or gDNA that made up the material.

In the original analysis: Estimates of nucleated cell counts were drawn from the amplification of reference gene primers. Using immunoSEQ multiplex PCR, the repertoire was profiled, and TCRdb retains in-frame clones only, with some absent. V, J and clone size reflect that table, while D and trimming were determined from the DNA. The sample includes approximately 100,000 clones, around 94% of them seen just once. The material sequenced was peripheral blood. V gene TRBV19 combines with J gene TRBJ2-1; 9 bases align to TRBD1. This clonotype was sampled from a man aged 50 or older with active COVID-19. CDR3 sequence: CASSDLGTGILNEQFF. As DNA, the CDR3 is TGTGCCAGTAGCGACCTAGGGACAGGGATCTTGAATGAGCAGTTCTTC.